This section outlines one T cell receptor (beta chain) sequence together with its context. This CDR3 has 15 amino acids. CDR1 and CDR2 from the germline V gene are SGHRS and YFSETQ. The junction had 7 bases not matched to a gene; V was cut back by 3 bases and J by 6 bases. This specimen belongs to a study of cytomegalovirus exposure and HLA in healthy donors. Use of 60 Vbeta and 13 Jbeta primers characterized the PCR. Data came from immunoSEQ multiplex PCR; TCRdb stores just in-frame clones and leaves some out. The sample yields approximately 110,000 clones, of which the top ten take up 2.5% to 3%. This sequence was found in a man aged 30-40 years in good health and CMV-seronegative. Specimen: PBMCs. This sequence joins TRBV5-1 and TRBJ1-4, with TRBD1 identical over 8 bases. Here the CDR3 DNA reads TGCGCCAGCAGCTGGTCGGGACAGGAGGATGAAAAACTGTTTTTT. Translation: CASSWSGQEDEKLFF.